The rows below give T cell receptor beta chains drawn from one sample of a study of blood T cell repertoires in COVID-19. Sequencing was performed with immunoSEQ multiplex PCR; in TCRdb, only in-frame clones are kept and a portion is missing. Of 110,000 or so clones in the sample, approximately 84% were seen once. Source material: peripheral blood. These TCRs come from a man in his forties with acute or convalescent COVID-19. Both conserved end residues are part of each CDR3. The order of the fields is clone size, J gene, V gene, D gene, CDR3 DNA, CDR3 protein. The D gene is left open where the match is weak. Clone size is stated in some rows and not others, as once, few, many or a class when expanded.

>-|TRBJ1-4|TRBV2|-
TGTGCCAGCAGGCTGCAGGGTGGTCCTAATGAAAAACTGTTTTTT
CASRLQGGPNEKLFF
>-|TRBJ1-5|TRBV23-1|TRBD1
TGCGCCAGCAGTTCCCGGGGGACAGGGGGGAAGAATAGCAATCAGCCCCAGCATTTT
CASSSRGTGGKNSNQPQHF
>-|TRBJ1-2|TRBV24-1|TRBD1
TGTGCCACCAGTGATTTGGGAAAAGGGGGCGCGGGAGGCTACACCTTC
CATSDLGKGGAGGYTF
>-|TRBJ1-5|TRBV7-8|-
TGTGCCAGCAGCTTTATCAGGGGCCACCGGCAGCCCCAGCATTTT
CASSFIRGHRQPQHF
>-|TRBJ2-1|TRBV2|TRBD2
TGTGCCAACCTAGCGGGTAGCTCCTACAATGAGCAGTTCTTC
CANLAGSSYNEQFF
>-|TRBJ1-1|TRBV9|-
TGTGCCAGCAGCGAAGGGGGTTCGGGCGCTGAAGCTTTCTTT
CASSEGGSGAEAFF
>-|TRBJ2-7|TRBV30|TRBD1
TGTGCCTGGGTCGGGACAGGGGGCTACGAGCAGTATTTC
CAWVGTGGYEQYF
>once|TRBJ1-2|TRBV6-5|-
TGTGCCAGCAGCGTAGACAGGAACTATGGCTACACCTTC
CASSVDRNYGYTF
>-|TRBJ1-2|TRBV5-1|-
TGCGCCAGCAGCTTGATTATGGGCCAAGAGGGCTATGGCTACACCTTC
CASSLIMGQEGYGYTF
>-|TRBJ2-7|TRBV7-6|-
TGTGCCAGCAGCCCTACCCGGGGAGGACCCTACGAGCAGTACTTC
CASSPTRGGPYEQYF
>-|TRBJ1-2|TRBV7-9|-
TGTGCCAGCACGCAAACCCTTGACAGGTTCTATGGCTACACCTTC
CASTQTLDRFYGYTF
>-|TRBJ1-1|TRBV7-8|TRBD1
TGTGCCAGCAGCTTACTGCAGGGGGGGAACACTGAAGCTTTCTTT
CASSLLQGGNTEAFF
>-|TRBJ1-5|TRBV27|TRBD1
TGTGCCAGCAGTTATTCTGGGGACAGGGGGTCCAATCAGCCCCAGCATTTT
CASSYSGDRGSNQPQHF
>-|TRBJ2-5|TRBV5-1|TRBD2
TGCGCCAGCAGCTTGGGAAGTTTCGGGGGGGAAGAGACCCAGTACTTC
CASSLGSFGGEETQYF
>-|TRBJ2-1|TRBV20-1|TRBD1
TGCAGTGCTAGTCATATCCGGACAGGGTTAATGGGGAGCTCCTACAATGAGCAGTTCTTC
CSASHIRTGLMGSSYNEQFF
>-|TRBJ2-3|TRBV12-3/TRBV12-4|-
TGTGCCAGCAGTGGCCCGAACGAAGATACGCAGTATTTT
CASSGPNEDTQYF
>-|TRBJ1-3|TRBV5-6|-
TGTGCCAGCAGCTTGGCAGGGAATAGTGGAAACACCATATATTTT
CASSLAGNSGNTIYF
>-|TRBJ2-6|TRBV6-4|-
TGTGCCAGCAGCGGAAGGGGGACTGGGGCCAACGTCCTGACTTTC
CASSGRGTGANVLTF
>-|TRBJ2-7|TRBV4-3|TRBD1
TGCGCCAGCAGCCAAGATTGGGACAGGGGTTACGAGCAGTACTTC
CASSQDWDRGYEQYF
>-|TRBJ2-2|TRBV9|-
TGTGCCAGCAGCTCACAGGGCGGGGAGCTGTTTTTT
CASSSQGGELFF
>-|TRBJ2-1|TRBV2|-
TGTGCCAGCAGTGAAGGGTGGAGGGGAAAACAGTTCTTC
CASSEGWRGKQFF
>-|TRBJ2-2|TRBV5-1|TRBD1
TGCGCCAGCAGCTTGATCCCAGGGGGCAGTAGCACCGGGGAGCTGTTTTTT
CASSLIPGGSSTGELFF
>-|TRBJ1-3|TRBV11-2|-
TGTGCCAGCACGCCCACCGGGATGCCTGGAAACACCATATATTTT
CASTPTGMPGNTIYF
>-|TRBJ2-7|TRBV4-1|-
TGCGCCAGCAGCCAAGGCGACAGAATCCCCCCTCTGGAGGAGCAGTACTTC
CASSQGDRIPPLEEQYF
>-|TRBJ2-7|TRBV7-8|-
TGTGCCAGCAGCTTAGACAGGAGCTCCTACGAGCAGTACTTC
CASSLDRSSYEQYF
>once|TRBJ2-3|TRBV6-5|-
TGTGCCAGCCAGGGGACCGACGGGGGCACAGATACGCAGTATTTT
CASQGTDGGTDTQYF
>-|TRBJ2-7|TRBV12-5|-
TGTGCTAGTGGTTCTTTTACTTCCTCCACTTTAGTTTCCTACGAGCAGTACTTC
CASGSFTSSTLVSYEQYF
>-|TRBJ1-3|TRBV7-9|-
TGTGCCAGCAGCCAGGACAGAAACACCATATATTTT
CASSQDRNTIYF
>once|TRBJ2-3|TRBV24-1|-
TGTGCCACCAGTGATCCAAGCACAGATACGCAGTATTTT
CATSDPSTDTQYF
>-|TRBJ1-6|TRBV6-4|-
TGTGCCAGCAGCGCCGCGGGGGGCGTCGGGTCACCCCTCCACTTT
CASSAAGGVGSPLHF
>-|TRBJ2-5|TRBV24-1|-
TGTGCCACCAGTGACCCGACCCCGGAGGGGATAGAGACCCAGTACTTC
CATSDPTPEGIETQYF
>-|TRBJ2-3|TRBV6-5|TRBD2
TGTGCCAGCAGTTCCCTAGCGGGGGCCACAGATACGCAGTATTTT
CASSSLAGATDTQYF
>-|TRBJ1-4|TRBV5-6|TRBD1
TGTGCCAGCAGCTTGGCCCAACCAAACAGGGAACAGGGGGAAAAACTGTTTTTT
CASSLAQPNREQGEKLFF
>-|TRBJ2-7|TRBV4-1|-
TGCGCCAGCAGCCAAGATGGCTCCTCCTACGAGCAGTACTTC
CASSQDGSSYEQYF
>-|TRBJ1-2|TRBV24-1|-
TGTGCCACCAGTGACTCCGCGGACAGAGCTAACTATGGCTACACCTTC
CATSDSADRANYGYTF
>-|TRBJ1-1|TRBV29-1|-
TGCAGCGTTGGACAGGTTAGGACTGAAGCTTTCTTT
CSVGQVRTEAFF
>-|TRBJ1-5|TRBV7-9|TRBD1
TGTGCCAGCAGCCAGACAGGGGCTTGGGATCAGCCCCAGCATTTT
CASSQTGAWDQPQHF
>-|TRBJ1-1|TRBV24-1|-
TGTGCCACCAGTGATGAAAGGGGAGCTTTCTTT
CATSDERGAFF
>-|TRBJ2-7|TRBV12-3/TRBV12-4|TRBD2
TGTGCCAGCAGCCTGCGGGGGGGGCAGCAGTACTTC
CASSLRGGQQYF
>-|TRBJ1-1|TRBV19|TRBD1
TGTGCCAGTAGTTACGGGACAGGGGTAAGGGTCACTGAAGCTTTCTTT
CASSYGTGVRVTEAFF
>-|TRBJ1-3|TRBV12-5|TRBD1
TGTGCTAGTGGTTTGGCAAAAACAGGGGGCTCTGGAAACACCATATATTTT
CASGLAKTGGSGNTIYF
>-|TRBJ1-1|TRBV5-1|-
TGCGCCAGCAGCTTTAATATGAACACTGAAGCTTTCTTT
CASSFNMNTEAFF
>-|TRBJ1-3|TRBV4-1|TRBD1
TGCGCCAGCAGCCAAGTGTCCCGGACAGGGGGAAACACCATATATTTT
CASSQVSRTGGNTIYF
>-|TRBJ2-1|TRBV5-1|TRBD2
TGCGCCCGCAGCCGGGGCCTCGCGGGGGGGAGCTCCTACAATGAGCAGTTCTTC
CARSRGLAGGSSYNEQFF
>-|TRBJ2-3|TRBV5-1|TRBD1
TGCGCCAGCAGCCGGGGACAGGGGGACACAGATACGCAGTATTTT
CASSRGQGDTDTQYF
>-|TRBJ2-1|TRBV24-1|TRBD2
TGTGCCACCAGTGATTTAGGTAGCGGGGGGGCTGGTGAGCAGTTCTTC
CATSDLGSGGAGEQFF
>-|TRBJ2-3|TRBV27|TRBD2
TGTGCCAGCAGCCCACTAGCGGGGGGGCTCGCAGATACGCAGTATTTT
CASSPLAGGLADTQYF
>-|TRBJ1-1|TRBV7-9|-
TGTGCCAGCAGCTCAGTCAGGGACACTGAAGCTTTCTTT
CASSSVRDTEAFF
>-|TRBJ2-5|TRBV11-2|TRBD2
TGTGCCAGCAGCCCTGGGACTAGCGGCTACCAAGAGACCCAGTACTTC
CASSPGTSGYQETQYF
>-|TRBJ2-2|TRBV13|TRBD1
TGTGCCAGCAGCTGCACACCGGGACAGGGGCAACGGTGCACCGGGGAGCTGTTTTTT
CASSCTPGQGQRCTGELFF
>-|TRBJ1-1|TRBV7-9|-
TGTGCCAGCAGCTTAGGGCAGGGACAGAACACTGAAGCTTTCTTT
CASSLGQGQNTEAFF
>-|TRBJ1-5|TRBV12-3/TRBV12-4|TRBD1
TGTGCCAGCAGACAGGGGAAACAGCCCCAGCATTTT
CASRQGKQPQHF
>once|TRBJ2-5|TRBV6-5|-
TGTGCCAGCAGTTACCGAGAGGGTTGGGAGACCCAGTACTTC
CASSYREGWETQYF
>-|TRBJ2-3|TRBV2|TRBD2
TGTGCCAGCAGTCTAGCGGGGGGTAGCACAGATACGCAGTATTTT
CASSLAGGSTDTQYF
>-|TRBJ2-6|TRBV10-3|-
TGTGCCACAGGGTCTGGGGCCAACGTCCTGACTTTC
CATGSGANVLTF
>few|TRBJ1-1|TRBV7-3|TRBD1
TGTGCCAGCAGGGAACAGGGGCAAAGCACTGAAGCTTTCTTT
CASREQGQSTEAFF
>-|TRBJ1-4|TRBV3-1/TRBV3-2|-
TGTGCCAGCAGCCAAGTTCCAGGGGCCAATGAAAAACTGTTTTTT
CASSQVPGANEKLFF